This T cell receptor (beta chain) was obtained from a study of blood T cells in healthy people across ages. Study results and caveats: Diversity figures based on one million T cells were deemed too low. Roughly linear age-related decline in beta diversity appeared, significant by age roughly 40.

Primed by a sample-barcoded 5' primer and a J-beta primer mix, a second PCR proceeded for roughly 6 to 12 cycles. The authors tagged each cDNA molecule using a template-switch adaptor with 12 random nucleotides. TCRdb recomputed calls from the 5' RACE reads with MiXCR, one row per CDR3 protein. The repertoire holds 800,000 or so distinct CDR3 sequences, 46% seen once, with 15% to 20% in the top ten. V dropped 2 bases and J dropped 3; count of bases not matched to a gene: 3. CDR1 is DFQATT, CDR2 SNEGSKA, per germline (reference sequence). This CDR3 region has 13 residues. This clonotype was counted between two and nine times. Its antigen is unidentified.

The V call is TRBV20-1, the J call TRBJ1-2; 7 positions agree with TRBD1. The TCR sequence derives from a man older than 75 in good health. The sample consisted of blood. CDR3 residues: CSARYTGDYGYTF. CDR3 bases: TGCAGTGCTAGATACACAGGGGACTATGGCTACACCTTC.